This is a list of T cell receptor beta chains from one sample in a study of cytomegalovirus exposure and HLA in healthy donors. Profiled with immunoSEQ multiplex PCR; TCRdb holds only in-frame clones, not every one. The data show 150,000 to 200,000 clones, with around 68% seen just once and about 9.4% held by the top ten. Sequenced input: PBMCs. Source of these receptors: a man aged 30-40 years in good health and CMV-seropositive. CDR3s include the opening cysteine and the closing phenylalanine or tryptophan. Fields, in order: J gene, D gene, clone size, V gene, CDR3 protein, CDR3 DNA. The D gene is left open where the match is weak. Size tells how often a clone was seen (once, few, many) or the class of an expanded clone, and some rows leave it out.

TRBJ2-4,TRBD1,.,TRBV6-5,CASSGDREMNIQYF,TGTGCCAGCAGTGGAGACAGGGAGATGAACATTCAGTACTTC
TRBJ2-7,TRBD2,few,TRBV6-5,CASFGSGSRYEQYF,TGTGCCAGCTTTGGGAGCGGGAGTCGCTACGAGCAGTACTTC
TRBJ2-1,.,few,TRBV5-1,CASSLGQNFNEQFF,TGCGCCAGCAGCTTGGGACAGAACTTCAATGAGCAGTTCTTC
TRBJ2-7,.,.,TRBV4-1,CASSQVPQASYEQYF,TGCGCCAGCAGCCAAGTACCGCAGGCCTCCTACGAGCAGTACTTC
TRBJ1-1,TRBD1,.,TRBV7-9,CASSLDRGDTEAFF,TGTGCCAGCAGCTTAGACAGGGGAGACACTGAAGCTTTCTTT
TRBJ2-5,.,.,TRBV27,CASSFVGDEETQYF,TGTGCCAGCAGTTTTGTCGGGGATGAAGAGACCCAGTACTTC
TRBJ2-3,.,.,TRBV11-1,CASSLTSTDTQYF,TGTGCCAGCAGCTTGACTAGCACAGATACGCAGTATTTT
TRBJ2-2,TRBD2,.,TRBV2,CASKVAGFTGELFF,TGTGCCAGCAAGGTAGCGGGATTTACCGGGGAGCTGTTTTTT
TRBJ2-7,.,.,TRBV5-1,CASSLELTAGEQYF,TGCGCCAGCAGCTTGGAACTGACAGCCGGCGAGCAGTACTTC
TRBJ2-7,.,.,TRBV7-6,CASSSSEAYEQYF,TGTGCCAGCAGCTCATCCGAGGCCTACGAGCAGTACTTC
TRBJ2-3,TRBD2,.,TRBV5-1,CASSGSGRTVSTDTQYF,TGCGCCAGCAGTGGTAGCGGGAGGACCGTTAGCACAGATACGCAGTATTTT
TRBJ1-2,.,.,TRBV6-1,CASSEDRNLIYGYTF,TGTGCCAGCAGTGAAGACAGGAACTTAATCTATGGCTACACCTTC
TRBJ2-7,TRBD2,.,TRBV19,CASSISLAKQYEQYF,TGTGCCAGTAGTATATCACTAGCGAAACAATACGAGCAGTACTTC
TRBJ2-2,TRBD2,.,TRBV5-4,CASSPGLAGDTGELFF,TGTGCCAGCAGCCCCGGACTAGCGGGGGACACCGGGGAGCTGTTTTTT
TRBJ1-5,TRBD1,once,TRBV9,CASSVGPGGASQPQHF,TGTGCCAGCAGCGTAGGTCCAGGGGGCGCGAGTCAGCCCCAGCATTTT
TRBJ2-3,TRBD1,.,TRBV7-9,CASSFDPSRYGTDTDTQYF,TGTGCCAGCAGCTTCGATCCCTCCAGATACGGGACAGACACAGATACGCAGTATTTT
TRBJ2-1,.,.,TRBV6-5,CASSYSREQFF,TGTGCCAGCAGTTATTCCCGTGAGCAGTTCTTC
TRBJ2-4,TRBD2,.,TRBV5-4,CASSLGTSGLGSQYF,TGTGCCAGCAGCTTGGGGACTAGCGGCCTAGGAAGTCAGTACTTC
TRBJ2-7,.,.,TRBV10-2,CASSVREMSYEQYF,TGCGCCAGCAGTGTGAGGGAGATGTCCTACGAGCAGTACTTC
TRBJ2-3,.,.,TRBV25-1,CAVGARSSTDTQYF,TGTGCCGTGGGGGCCCGGTCTAGCACAGATACGCAGTATTTT
TRBJ2-7,TRBD2,.,TRBV28,CASSGGSGAYEQYF,TGTGCCAGCAGTGGGGGTAGCGGGGCTTACGAGCAGTACTTC
TRBJ2-3,TRBD2,.,TRBV5-1,CASSLASGGTDTQYF,TGCGCCAGCAGCTTGGCTAGCGGGGGCACAGATACGCAGTATTTT
TRBJ1-5,.,.,TRBV19,CASTTDNSNQPQHF,TGTGCCAGTACAACTGATAATAGCAATCAGCCCCAGCATTTT
TRBJ1-2,.,.,TRBV7-3,CASSYDSNYGYTF,TGTGCCAGCAGCTACGACAGTAACTATGGCTACACCTTC
TRBJ1-1,.,.,TRBV28,CASSPGAVISEAFF,TGTGCCAGCAGCCCAGGGGCGGTTATTTCTGAAGCTTTCTTT
TRBJ2-5,.,.,TRBV7-6,CASSSGGATAARKETQYF,TGTGCCAGCAGCTCAGGAGGGGCGACCGCAGCTAGGAAGGAGACCCAGTACTTC
TRBJ2-3,.,.,TRBV9,CASSPLGGLTDTQYF,TGTGCCAGCAGCCCTCTCGGGGGTTTAACAGATACGCAGTATTTT
TRBJ2-1,TRBD2,once,TRBV9,CASSVASGGSNNNEQFF,TGTGCCAGCAGCGTAGCGTCGGGCGGGAGTAATAACAATGAGCAGTTCTTC
TRBJ2-5,.,.,TRBV7-9,CASSLVFGETQYF,TGTGCCAGCAGCTTAGTATTCGGGGAGACCCAGTACTTC
TRBJ2-1,TRBD2,.,TRBV19,CASSPLAGGPNNEQFF,TGTGCCAGTAGTCCGCTAGCGGGAGGGCCTAACAATGAGCAGTTCTTC
TRBJ2-1,TRBD2,.,TRBV4-1,CASSQEGLAGGNEQFF,TGCGCCAGCAGCCAAGAGGGACTAGCGGGAGGCAATGAGCAGTTCTTC
TRBJ2-7,.,once,TRBV28,CASSTQGREQYF,TGTGCCAGCAGTACCCAGGGGCGCGAGCAGTACTTC
TRBJ2-1,TRBD1,.,TRBV10-1,CASSESTGQGNEQFF,TGCGCCAGCAGTGAGTCGACGGGACAGGGAAACGAGCAGTTCTTC
TRBJ2-2,TRBD1,few,TRBV30,CAWSETGAGELFF,TGTGCCTGGAGTGAAACAGGGGCCGGGGAGCTGTTTTTT
TRBJ2-7,TRBD2,few,TRBV5-4,CASSKREPIPYEQYF,TGTGCCAGCAGCAAGCGGGAGCCGATCCCTTACGAGCAGTACTTC
TRBJ2-1,TRBD2,.,TRBV7-2,CASSSLSGSSYNEQFF,TGTGCCAGCAGCTCTCTCAGCGGGAGCTCCTACAATGAGCAGTTCTTC
TRBJ2-3,TRBD2,.,TRBV29-1,CSVRGGPISDTQYF,TGCAGCGTTAGGGGAGGGCCGATCTCAGATACGCAGTATTTT
TRBJ2-3,TRBD1,few,TRBV4-2,CASSQEGTGVTTDTQYF,TGTGCCAGCAGCCAAGAAGGGACAGGGGTTACCACAGATACGCAGTATTTT
TRBJ2-7,.,.,TRBV30,CAWKTSAYEQYF,TGTGCCTGGAAAACGTCGGCCTACGAGCAGTACTTC
TRBJ2-7,.,.,TRBV11-3,CASSQDQRQYF,TGTGCCAGCAGCCAAGACCAGCGTCAGTACTTC
TRBJ2-1,.,.,TRBV6-5,CASSLRGPKNEQFF,TGTGCCAGCAGCCTCAGGGGCCCCAAAAATGAGCAGTTCTTC
TRBJ1-2,TRBD1,few,TRBV5-4,CASSSKDRVHGYTF,TGTGCCAGCAGCTCGAAGGACAGGGTTCATGGCTACACCTTC
TRBJ1-2,.,.,TRBV30,CAWSVAAGYTF,TGTGCCTGGAGTGTAGCCGCAGGCTACACCTTC
TRBJ2-3,.,.,TRBV7-9,CASSLLAAYTQYF,TGTGCCAGCAGCCTACTTGCTGCATATACGCAGTATTTT
TRBJ2-7,.,.,TRBV5-4,CASSFASSYEQYF,TGTGCCAGCAGCTTTGCCAGCTCCTACGAGCAGTACTTC
TRBJ1-1,.,.,TRBV30,CAWSRNPLRRDTEAFF,TGTGCCTGGAGTCGTAACCCCTTGAGGAGAGACACTGAAGCTTTCTTT
TRBJ2-3,TRBD2,.,TRBV5-1,CASSLLSGASTDTQYF,TGCGCCAGCAGCTTGCTGAGCGGGGCTAGCACAGATACGCAGTATTTT
TRBJ2-1,TRBD2,.,TRBV5-4,CASSTPASGNYEQFF,TGTGCCAGCAGCACGCCGGCTAGCGGTAACTATGAGCAGTTCTTC
TRBJ1-2,.,.,TRBV30,CAWIGGGRKVGGYTF,TGTGCCTGGATCGGCGGGGGGCGCAAGGTGGGCGGCTACACCTTC
TRBJ2-1,TRBD1,few,TRBV28,CASSPGTEGNEQFF,TGTGCCAGCAGCCCTGGGACAGAAGGAAATGAGCAGTTCTTC
TRBJ2-1,TRBD1,.,TRBV4-2,CASSPGGWDNEQFF,TGTGCCAGCAGCCCAGGGGGTTGGGACAATGAGCAGTTCTTC
TRBJ1-2,.,.,TRBV5-6,CASSLVGAQDYGYTF,TGTGCCAGCAGCTTGGTGGGGGCCCAGGACTATGGCTACACCTTC
TRBJ2-7,TRBD2,.,TRBV11-1,CASSLSGGWVYEQYF,TGTGCCAGCAGCTTATCCGGGGGGTGGGTCTACGAGCAGTACTTC
TRBJ1-2,.,.,TRBV19,CASSIVAGESGGYTF,TGTGCCAGTAGTATAGTTGCAGGGGAGTCCGGTGGCTACACCTTC
TRBJ2-1,TRBD1,.,TRBV10-3,CATGTGEAIRFF,TGTGCCACCGGGACAGGAGAGGCCATCAGGTTCTTC